This T cell receptor beta chain comes out of a study of blood T cells in healthy people across ages. Study outcomes and limitations: The donors' CMV status was not determined, possibly confounding changes in expanded clonotypes. Roughly linear age-related decline in beta diversity appeared, significant by age approximately 40. Diversity estimated from one million T cells was considered an underestimate. Long-lived donors carried more naive CD4+ cells and greater diversity than aged donors.

Alongside a J-beta primer mix, a sample-barcoded 5' primer served in a second PCR lasting about 7 to 12 cycles. Via MiXCR, TCRdb re-called the 5' RACE reads, giving one row per CDR3 protein. The sample lists roughly 1,300,000 distinct CDR3 sequences, roughly 59% occurring once. Per the germline V gene, CDR1 is LNHNV and CDR2 is YYDKDF (reference sequence). The CDR3 loop spans 16 amino acids. With respect to this clonotype: Its matching antigen is unknown. At one end, the junction sequence differs from germline, possibly due to a read error.

Sequencing was performed on blood. The clonotype originates from a young man in good health. The rearrangement links TRBV15 to TRBJ2-1; 9 nucleotides match TRBD1. The CDR3 bases are TGTGCCACCAGCGGAGAAGGTAGGGACAGGGCCAATGAGCAGTTCTTC. Protein product: CATSGEGRDRANEQFF.